This record covers a single T cell receptor (beta chain). The antigen remains undetermined. The sample comes from a study of T cell responses to AZD1222 COVID-19 vaccine. Study in general: Second-dose schedules of about 4 or about 12 weeks were combined.

The germline CDR1 and CDR2 sequences are GTSNPN and SVGIG (reference sequence). The CDR3 extends over 14 amino acids. V shed 1 base, J shed 2 bases, and the junction held 3 bases outside the gene matches. Overall study results and limits: Clonal diversity was possibly underestimated, and white British individuals and females predominated among donors.

The protocol was immunoSEQ multiplex PCR, while the TCRdb copy is restricted to in-frame clones and leaves out a portion. This sample yields around 140,000 clones, of which approximately 90% are seen a single time; less than 8.5% belongs to the top ten. This chain uses TRBV30 with TRBJ2-3, with 7 bases lining up with TRBD1. The receptor was derived from an adult in good health. This specimen was peripheral blood, taken on day 0 of AZD1222 vaccination. The CDR3 coding sequence is TGTGCCTGGAGTGGGACAGGATCCACAGATACGCAGTATTTT. Residues: CAWSGTGSTDTQYF.